The T cell receptor (beta chain) described here comes from a study of Graves' ophthalmopathy and Graves' hyperthyroidism. Study-wide points: Forecasting of ophthalmopathy progression by the model achieved around 68% sensitivity and 72.22% specificity.

RNA transcripts were the source from which TCR beta CDR3 regions were amplified. HTBI primers primed a first-round RT-PCR, and a second-round multiplex PCR followed. TCRdb recomputed calls from the multiplex PCR reads with MiXCR, one row per CDR3 protein. Of more than 300,000 distinct CDR3 sequences in the sample, about a sixth are singletons; the top ten hold 2.4%. Regarding this clonotype: The antigen is unknown.

The CDR3 has 17 amino acids. CDR1 LGHDT and CDR2 YNNKEL come from the germline V gene (reference sequence). After removal of 0 bases from V and 6 bases from J, the junction contained 10 bases not matched to a gene. The sequence was collected from an adult woman with stable Graves' hyperthyroidism. This chain links TRBV3-1 with TRBJ2-2; TRBD1 agrees at 7 bases. Sequencing was carried out using peripheral blood. CDR3 protein: CASSQDRTGLRSGELFF. In DNA form, the CDR3 reads TGTGCCAGCAGCCAAGATCGGACAGGTCTGCGTTCCGGGGAGCTGTTTTTT.